These T cell receptor beta chains were read from a single sample in a study of Ad26.COV2.S vaccination and SARS-CoV-2 variants. Assay: immunoSEQ multiplex PCR; the TCRdb copy retains only in-frame clones and omits some. The sample has 250,000 to 300,000 clones, about 89% seen once. The specimen was peripheral blood, collected in a trial of Ad26.COV2.S vaccine versus placebo. The receptors shown here come from a person between 18 and 65 years old who received the Ad26.COV2.S COVID-19 vaccine or a placebo. The conserved cysteine and the conserved F or W are not part of the CDR3 here. Each record gives: J gene, D gene, V gene, CDR3 protein. D genes are given only for firm matches.

>TRBJ2-4|NA|TRBV10-1
ASSESGSGIQY
>TRBJ2-7|NA|TRBV5-6
ASTLGSEGTYEQY
>TRBJ2-7|NA|TRBV6-5
ASSYSFPNYEQY
>TRBJ1-1|NA|TRBV27
ASRSGFGTEAF
>TRBJ2-5|NA|TRBV5-1
ASSSGDHQETQY
>TRBJ2-7|NA|TRBV19
ASSTPTGPTYEQY
>TRBJ2-1|TRBD2|TRBV5-8
ASSLGLAGGLSEQF
>TRBJ1-2|NA|TRBV6-6
ATSINLDYGYT
>TRBJ2-1|TRBD2|TRBV29-1
SVRTGTSHGEQF
>TRBJ1-1|NA|TRBV5-1
ASSLLGGPNTEAF
>TRBJ2-3|TRBD2|TRBV3-1/TRBV3-2
ASSQLAGGLTDTQY
>TRBJ1-4|NA|TRBV2
ASNPGSGREKLF
>TRBJ2-7|TRBD2|TRBV20-1
SASKTSGETYEQY
>TRBJ1-2|NA|TRBV6-5
ASSPLAVNYGYT
>TRBJ2-7|TRBD1|TRBV7-2
ASSETGFYEQY